The 5 T cell receptor beta chains below were found in one sample sequenced in a study of T cell repertoires in cytomegalovirus infection (dated by TCRdb to about 2019). The sample's treatment or condition, from its label and the paper: in vitro stimulation with specific CMV peptide epitopes to enrich CMV-specific T cells. Sequencing was performed on an Illumina HiSeq 1500. TCRdb reprocessed the public reads (quality trimming at Q25 with fastp, clone calling with MiXCR) and kept in-frame beta chains. Rows matching on CDR3 protein sequence are summarized as one entry with the most common DNA and genes. This sample is represented by some 350,000 distinct CDR3 sequences; about 35% of them were singletons. The ten biggest clones cover approximately 13% of the sample. Their target antigens are unknown. Sequenced material: cultured PBMCs, taken from culture after CMV antigen stimulation. The receptors here all came from a human donor in good health (CMV status not recorded). Some clones in this sample may be carry-over from other donors' samples.

The chain couples TRBV19 to TRBJ2-1, with 9 bases fitting TRBD1. This CDR3 comprises 14 residues. J was trimmed by 8 bases and V by 10 bases; bases with no gene match: 12. Germline-derived CDR1 and CDR2 are LNHDA and SQIVND (reference sequence). The DNA for the CDR3 is TGTGCCACAAACACCGGGACAGGGTACGATGAGCAGTTCTTC. It encodes CATNTGTGYDEQFF.

The chain carries TRBV7-2 and TRBJ2-7; 7 bases are shared with TRBD1. The length of the CDR3 is 14 residues. The junction had 9 bases not matched to a gene; V was cut back by 4 bases and J by 6 bases. Germline loops: CDR1 SGHTA, CDR2 FQGNSA. The CDR3 here is CASSSYRGFGEQYF. CDR3 DNA sequence: TGTGCCAGCAGCTCCTACAGGGGATTCGGCGAGCAGTACTTC.

The CDR3 region is CSAREQAESSYNEQFF. The CDR3 DNA follows: TGCAGTGCTAGAGAGCAAGCGGAAAGCTCCTACAATGAGCAGTTCTTC. This chain connects TRBV20-1 to TRBJ2-1; a weak D match, TRBD2 (5 bases). This CDR3 is built from 16 residues. V shed 0 bases and J shed 0 bases, with 12 bases lying between them. Per the germline V gene, CDR1 is DFQATT and CDR2 is SNEGSKA (reference sequence).

The CDR3 loop is CAISESGGVSNQPQHF. CDR3 nucleotide sequence: TGTGCCATCAGTGAGTCCGGCGGGGTAAGCAATCAGCCCCAGCATTTT. This chain uses TRBV10-3 with TRBJ1-5; unclear D gene. CDR1 is ENHRY and CDR2 is SYGVKD in the germline V gene. The CDR3 runs 16 residues. V lost 0 bases and J 1 base, leaving 10 bases between the germline ends.

V is TRBV24-1 and J is TRBJ1-1; D ambiguous. Per the germline V gene, CDR1 is KGHDR and CDR2 is SFDVKD. V dropped 5 bases and J dropped 1 base, with 7 bases sitting between them. This CDR3 spans 13 amino acids. CDR3: CATSGLPNTEAFF. In DNA, the CDR3 is TGTGCCACCAGTGGACTGCCGAACACTGAAGCTTTCTTT.